The entry below describes one T cell receptor beta chain. This entry belongs to a study of graft-versus-host responses after intestinal transplantation. Study-wide context: Among the recipients, transplants were multivisceral, liver-intestinal, or isolated intestinal. Each recipient received anti-thymocyte globulin induction, then tacrolimus and steroids for 2 to 4 years.

Data came from immunoSEQ multiplex PCR; TCRdb stores just in-frame clones and leaves some out. The data hold 15,000 to 20,000 clones, with roughly 33% observed a single time. The V and J ends lost 4 bases and 3 bases respectively, with 15 bases between them. The length of the CDR3 is 15 residues. CDR1 SGHRS and CDR2 YFSETQ come from the germline V gene. Study findings and constraints: With peak circulating GvH clone levels came an association with early post-transplant HvG declines. Elevated graft-versus-host to host-versus-graft clonal ratios in allografts were recorded for patients with graft-donor T cell macrochimerism.

The genes are TRBV5-1 and TRBJ2-3; D gene uncertain. This sample comprised alloreactive CD4+ T cells from a mixed lymphocyte reaction culture, obtained before transplantation. The subset: CFSE-low proliferating T cells sorted from approximately 6-day pre-transplant mixed lymphocyte reaction (GvH or HvG direction). The sequence was obtained from a human patient who was an organ donor for intestinal transplantation. The CDR3, as DNA: TGCGCCAGCAGCGTTCGACCGGAGTTAACAGATACGCAGTATTTT. This sequence encodes CASSVRPELTDTQYF.